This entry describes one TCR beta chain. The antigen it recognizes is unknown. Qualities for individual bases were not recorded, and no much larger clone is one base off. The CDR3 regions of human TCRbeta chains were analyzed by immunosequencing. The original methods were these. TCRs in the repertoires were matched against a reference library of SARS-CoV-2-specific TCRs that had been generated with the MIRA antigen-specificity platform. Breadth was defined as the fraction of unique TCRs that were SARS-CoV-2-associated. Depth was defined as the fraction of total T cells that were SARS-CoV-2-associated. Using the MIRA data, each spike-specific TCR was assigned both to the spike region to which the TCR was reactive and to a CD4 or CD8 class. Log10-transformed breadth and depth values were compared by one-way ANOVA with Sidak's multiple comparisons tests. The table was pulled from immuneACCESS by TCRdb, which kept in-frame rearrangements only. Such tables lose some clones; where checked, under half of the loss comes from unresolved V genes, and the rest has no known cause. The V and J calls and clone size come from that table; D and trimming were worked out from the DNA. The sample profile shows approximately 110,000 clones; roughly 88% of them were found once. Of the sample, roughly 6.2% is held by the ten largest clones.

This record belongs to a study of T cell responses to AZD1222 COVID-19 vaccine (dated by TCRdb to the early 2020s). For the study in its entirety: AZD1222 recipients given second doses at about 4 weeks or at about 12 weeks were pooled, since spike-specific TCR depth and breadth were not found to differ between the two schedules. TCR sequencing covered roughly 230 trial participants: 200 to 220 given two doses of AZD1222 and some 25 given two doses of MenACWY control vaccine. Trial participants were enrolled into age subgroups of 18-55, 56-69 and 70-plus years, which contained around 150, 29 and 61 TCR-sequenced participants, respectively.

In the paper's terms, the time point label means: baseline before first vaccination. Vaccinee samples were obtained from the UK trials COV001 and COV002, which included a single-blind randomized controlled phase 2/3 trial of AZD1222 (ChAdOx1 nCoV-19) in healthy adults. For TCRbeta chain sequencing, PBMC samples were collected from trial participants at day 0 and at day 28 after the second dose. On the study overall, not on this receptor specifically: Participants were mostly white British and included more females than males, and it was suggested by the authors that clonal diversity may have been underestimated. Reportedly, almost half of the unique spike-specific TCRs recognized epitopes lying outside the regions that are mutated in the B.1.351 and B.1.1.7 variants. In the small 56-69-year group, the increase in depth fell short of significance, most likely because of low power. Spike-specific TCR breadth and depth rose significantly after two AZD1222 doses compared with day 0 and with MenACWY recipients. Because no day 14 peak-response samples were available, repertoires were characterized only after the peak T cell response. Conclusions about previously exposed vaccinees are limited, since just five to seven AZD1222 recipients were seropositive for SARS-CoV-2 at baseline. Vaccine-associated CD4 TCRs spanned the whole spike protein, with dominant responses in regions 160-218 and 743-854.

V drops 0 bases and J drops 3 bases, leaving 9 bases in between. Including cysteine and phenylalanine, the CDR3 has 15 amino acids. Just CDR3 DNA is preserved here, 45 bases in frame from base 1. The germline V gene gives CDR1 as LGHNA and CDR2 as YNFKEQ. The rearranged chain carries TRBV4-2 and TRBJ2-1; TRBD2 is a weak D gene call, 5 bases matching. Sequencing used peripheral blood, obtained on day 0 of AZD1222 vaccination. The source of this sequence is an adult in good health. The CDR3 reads CASSQEGSSYNEQFF. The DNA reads TGTGCCAGCAGCCAAGAAGGGAGCAGCTACAATGAGCAGTTCTTC.